A single sample gave rise to the 27 T cell receptor beta chains below, sequenced in a study of Tregs in tolerant kidney transplant recipients. The nonmyeloablative bone marrow transplants came from related graft donors, with transient mixed chimerism. Data came from immunoSEQ multiplex PCR; TCRdb stores just in-frame clones and leaves some out. This repertoire includes about 14,000 clones. This specimen was CD8+ T cells from blood (PBMCs), taken 6 months after the transplant. The receptor set was obtained from a human patient who received a combined kidney and bone marrow transplant. The T cells may partly be graft donor cells.

A remark on this clone: The read finishes 3 residues shy of the CDR3 end, and the germline J gene is used to complete it. V and J are TRBV7-8 and TRBJ2-3; 9 bases map to TRBD2. The junction had 3 bases not matched to a gene; V was cut back by 3 bases and J by 2 bases. Germline V lookup: CDR1 SGHVS, CDR2 FQNEAQ. The CDR3 covers 15 residues. The CDR3 is CASSFPSGVTDTQYF. Incomplete CDR3 DNA: TGTGCCAGCAGCTTCCCTAGCGGGGTCACAGATACG. Drawing the rest from reference TRBV7-8 and TRBJ2-3, the complete variable domain is GAGVSQSPRYKVAKRGQDVALRCDPISGHVSLFWYQQALGQGPEFLTYFQNEAQLDKSGLPSDRFFAERPEGSVSTLKIQRTQQEDSAVYLCASSFPSGVTDTQYFGPGTRLTVL.

Worth noting for this clone: The sequenced fragment ends 3 residues before the CDR3 boundary, so the rest is inferred from the germline J gene. The chain carries TRBV28 and TRBJ2-3, with 7 bases that match TRBD2. The trim removed 5 bases at V and 3 bases at J, leaving 5 bases unmatched. The CDR3 covers 14 residues. Germline V lookup: CDR1 MDHEN, CDR2 SYDVKM. The CDR3 reads CASSPVLATDTQYF. The covered CDR3 bases are TGTGCCAGCAGTCCAGTACTAGCGACAGATACG. Based on the CDR3 plus reference TRBV28 and TRBJ2-3, the full variable domain is DVKVTQSSRYLVKRTGEKVFLECVQDMDHENMFWYRQDPGLGLRLIYFSYDVKMKEKGDIPEGYSVSREKKERFSLILESASTNQTSMYLCASSPVLATDTQYFGPGTRLTVL.

Regarding this clone: The read gets to within 3 residues of the CDR3 end, and the germline J gene fills in the rest. The V gene is TRBV20-1, the J gene TRBJ2-7; TRBD2 matches at 7 bases. The V segment lost 3 bases and the J segment 6 bases; nucleotides outside the gene matches: 5. The CDR3 is 12 amino acids. The germline V gene encodes CDR1 DFQATT and CDR2 SNEGSKA (reference sequence). CDR3 DNA (partial): TGCAGTGCTAGTCGGTGGGGGGGCGAG. Its translation is CSASRWGGE. The entire CDR3 sequence reads CSASRWGGEQYF.

This clone is called medium-sized (0.01 to 0.1%) based on its frequency. The read is 3 residues too short to cover the CDR3 end, so that end is filled in from the germline J gene. V is TRBV28 and J is TRBJ2-7; 8 bases match TRBD2. The CDR3 contains 14 residues. V was clipped by 5 bases and J by 0 bases; unmatched bases: 3. Germline CDR1 reads MDHEN; CDR2 reads SYDVKM. CDR3 bases read: TGTGCCAGCAGTGCCCTAGCGGGCTCCTACGAG. Protein product: CASSALAGSYE. The CDR3 in its entirety is CASSALAGSYEQYF.

Comments on this clone: The missing CDR3 end, 3 residues past where the read stops, is filled in from the germline J gene. The J gene is TRBJ2-3, the V gene TRBV19, with TRBD2 matching 7 bases. The junction had 3 bases not matched to a gene; V was cut back by 4 bases and J by 5 bases. The germline CDR1 and CDR2 sequences are LNHDA and SQIVND (reference sequence). The CDR3 has 13 residues. CDR3 sequence reads: CASSTWGGDTQYF. The part of the CDR3 DNA that was read is TGTGCCAGTAGTACTTGGGGGGGAGATACG. Complete variable domain (other parts from reference TRBV19 and TRBJ2-3): DGGITQSPKYLFRKEGQNVTLSCEQNLNHDAMYWYRQDPGQGLRLIYYSQIVNDFQKGDIAEGYSVSREKKESFPLTVTSAQKNPTAFYLCASSTWGGDTQYFGPGTRLTVL.

A word on this clone: The CDR3 goes on 3 residues after the read ends, and that part is filled in from the germline J gene. The J gene is TRBJ2-2, the V gene TRBV7-8, with a possible D match to TRBD1 (5 bases). CDR3 length equals 14 residues. Germline CDR1 SGHVS, CDR2 FQNEAQ. CDR3 protein: CASSPPTEMEKLFF. The part of the CDR3 DNA that was read is TGTGCCAGCAGCCCCCCGACAGAAATGGAAAAG. The full variable domain, completed using reference TRBV7-8 and TRBJ2-2, is GAGVSQSPRYKVAKRGQDVALRCDPISGHVSLFWYQQALGQGPEFLTYFQNEAQLDKSGLPSDRFFAERPEGSVSTLKIQRTQQEDSAVYLCASSPPTEMEKLFFGEGSRLTVL.

As concerns this clone: The read comes to an end 3 residues before the CDR3 does, leaving the germline J gene to fill in the end. The V and J genes are TRBV11-3 and TRBJ2-3; TRBD2 agrees at 11 bases. V shed 5 bases, J shed 3 bases, and the junction held 4 bases outside the gene matches. The CDR3 is 15 residues long. CDR1 is SGHNT, CDR2 YENEEA, per germline. The CDR3 bases that were read are TGTGCCAGCAGCCCCGGACTAGCGGGTACAGATACG. Its protein product is CASSPGLAGTDT. The whole CDR3 sequence reads CASSPGLAGTDTQYF. Full variable domain (rest looked up from reference TRBV11-3 and TRBJ2-3): EAGVVQSPRYKIIEKKQPVAFWCNPISGHNTLYWYLQNLGQGPELLIRYENEEAVDDSQLPKDRFSAERLKGVDSTLKIQPAELGDSAVYLCASSPGLAGTDTQYFGPGTRLTVL.

Details on this clone: The read comes to an end 3 residues before the CDR3 does, leaving the germline J gene to fill in the end. The gene calls are TRBV7-8 and TRBJ1-2, with D perhaps TRBD1 (5 bases). Germline V gene data show CDR1 as SGHVS and CDR2 as FQNEAQ. CDR3 size: 16 residues. The CDR3 bases that were read are TGTGCCAGCAGCTTAACCGCTAGCGGGGCCGTGGATACC. It is translated as CASSLTASGAVDT. In full, the CDR3 reads CASSLTASGAVDTYTF.

A word on this clone: The read terminates 3 residues ahead of where the CDR3 ends, so the germline J gene completes it. This rearrangement joins TRBV19 to TRBJ2-7, with D maybe TRBD2 (6 bases). Trimming took 3 bases from V and 6 from J, leaving 12 bases between them. The CDR3 consists of 13 residues. In germline, CDR1 is LNHDA, CDR2 SQIVND (reference sequence). Incomplete CDR3 DNA: TGTGCCAGTAGTATTAGTATGGGGGGCGAG. Amino acid sequence: CASSISMGGE. The whole CDR3 sequence reads CASSISMGGEQYF.

With respect to this clone: The CDR3 end falls 3 residues outside the read, so it is completed with the germline J gene. This chain uses TRBV19 with TRBJ1-5; the D gene is possibly TRBD1 (6 bases). CDR3 length: 16 residues. V lost 8 bases and J 0 bases, leaving 17 bases between the germline ends. The germline V gene encodes CDR1 LNHDA and CDR2 SQIVND (reference sequence). CDR3 amino acids: CASSLGTIYSNQPQHF. Incomplete CDR3 DNA: TGTGCCAGTTCTCTGGGGACAATTTATAGCAATCAGCCC.

A remark on this clone: The CDR3 end is not reached by the read, which stops 3 residues before it; the germline J gene fills it in. The chain combines TRBV19 with TRBJ2-5; possibly TRBD2 for D (6 bases). Trimming removed 3 bases at V and 5 bases at J, with 13 bases between. Germline V CDR1 and CDR2: LNHDA, SQIVND (reference sequence). The CDR3 runs to 14 residues. Incomplete CDR3 DNA: TGTGCCAGTAGTATCATCGGGGCGGGGGAGACC. It is translated as CASSIIGAGET. The complete CDR3 reads CASSIIGAGETQYF.

As regards this clone: The CDR3 is cut off 3 residues early in the read; its end comes from the germline J gene. V and J are TRBV7-6 and TRBJ2-1; possibly TRBD2 for D (7 bases). The germline gives CDR1 SGHVS, CDR2 FNYEAQ. The CDR3 covers 15 residues. Trimming stripped 0 bases from V and 7 bases from J, with 13 bases between. The CDR3: CASSLAGGPGNEQFF. Incomplete CDR3 DNA: TGTGCCAGCAGCTTAGCGGGGGGGCCGGGTAATGAG.

A remark on this clone: Germline is not matched at one junction end, which may reflect a read error. Sequencing ends 3 residues short of the CDR3 end; the germline J gene provides the rest. The same CDR3 is also encoded by other DNA sequences in this sample. The genes are TRBV7-8 and TRBJ1-3; TRBD1 matches at 7 bases. CDR1 and CDR2 (germline): SGHVS, FQNEAQ. There are 15 residues in the CDR3. Incomplete CDR3 DNA: TGTGCCAGCAGCCGCAAGACAGGGTATGGAAACACG. Its protein product is CASSRKTGYGNT. In full, the CDR3 reads CASSRKTGYGNTIYF.

As regards this clone: The sequence runs out 3 residues before the end of the CDR3; the remainder is reconstructed from the germline J gene. The V and J genes are TRBV18 and TRBJ2-1, with 8 bases that match TRBD2. V dropped 2 bases and J dropped 7; count of bases not matched to a gene: 7. CDR1 KGHSH and CDR2 LQKENI come from the germline V gene. The CDR3 spans 15 residues. CDR3 DNA (partial): TGTGCCAGCTCACCAATGACTAGCGCGTCGAATGAG. Its protein is CASSPMTSASNE. The whole CDR3 sequence is CASSPMTSASNEQFF.

The CDR3 here is CASSPMTSGVDEQYF. The sequenced CDR3 bases are TGTGCCAGCAGCCCAATGACTAGCGGGGTCGACGAG. This rearrangement joins TRBV7-6 to TRBJ2-7, with 11 bases fitting TRBD2. The read is 3 residues too short to cover the CDR3 end, so that end is filled in from the germline J gene. V gave up 5 bases and J gave up 5 bases; unmatched junction bases: 8. Per germline, CDR1 SGHVS and CDR2 FNYEAQ. This CDR3 spans 15 amino acids.

Remarks on this clone: The CDR3 goes on 3 residues after the read ends, and that part is filled in from the germline J gene. This chain connects TRBV10-3 to TRBJ2-1; TRBD1 is a possible D gene (6 bases). Per the germline V gene, CDR1 is ENHRY and CDR2 is SYGVKD. This CDR3 has 15 amino acids. The germline V and J ends were trimmed by 3 bases and 8 bases, with 17 bases remaining between them. The covered CDR3 bases are TGTGCCATCAGTGATATTCACAGGGAATGGGATGAG. Protein sequence: CAISDIHREWDE. The entire CDR3 reads CAISDIHREWDEQFF.

For this clone: The read ends 3 residues early relative to the CDR3; the germline J gene fills the gap. The chain couples TRBV9 to TRBJ1-5; 10 bases match TRBD1. Germline V lookup: CDR1 SGDLS, CDR2 YYNGEE. This CDR3 has 14 amino acids. The V and J ends lost 3 bases and 5 bases, in that order; junction bases with no gene match: 2. The CDR3 is CASSDGTGDQPQHF. The CDR3 DNA, read in part, is TGTGCCAGCAGCGATGGGACAGGGGATCAGCCC.

According to its frequency, this clone is medium-sized. The read ends 3 residues early relative to the CDR3; the germline J gene fills the gap. V is TRBV20-1 and J is TRBJ1-1; TRBD1 aligns across 7 bases. The germline CDR1 and CDR2 sequences are DFQATT and SNEGSKA (reference sequence). The CDR3 is 15 amino acids. The CDR3 here is CSATFNRGAGVEAFF. Partial CDR3 DNA: TGCAGTGCTACTTTTAACAGGGGCGCTGGAGTCGAA.

Concerning this clone itself: The read comes to an end 3 residues before the CDR3 does, leaving the germline J gene to fill in the end. The same CDR3 arises from other DNA sequences in this sample as well. The V call is TRBV7-8, the J call TRBJ2-7, with 12 nucleotides matching TRBD2. The CDR3 is 15 residues long. V trimming: 6 bases; J trimming: 6 bases; junction bases outside the gene matches: 9. The germline CDR1 and CDR2 sequences are SGHVS and FQNEAQ. The sequenced part of the CDR3 DNA is TGTGCCAGCAGTTACCTAGCGGGAGGGCCGGGCGAG. As protein: CASSYLAGGPGE. The whole CDR3 region reads CASSYLAGGPGEQYF.

CDR3 bases read: TGTGCCAGCACCCGGACAGGGTATGAAAAA. This gives the protein CASTRTGYEK. The full CDR3 is CASTRTGYEKLFF. This chain uses TRBV7-9 with TRBJ1-4; 8 positions agree with TRBD1. The read terminates 3 residues ahead of where the CDR3 ends, so the germline J gene completes it. CDR3 length equals 13 residues. Trimming at V came to 7 bases and at J to 6 bases, leaving 4 bases not matched to a gene. Germline CDR1 is SEHNR and CDR2 is FQNEAQ (reference sequence).

To note about this clone: The sequence runs out 3 residues before the end of the CDR3; the remainder is reconstructed from the germline J gene. This chain links TRBV7-8 with TRBJ2-7; TRBD1 matches at 9 bases. J gave up 4 bases and V 4 bases, and 8 bases lay outside the gene matches. CDR1 is SGHVS and CDR2 is FQNEAQ in the germline V gene. The CDR3 has 15 residues. CDR3 sequence reads: CASSSVQGAGYEQYF. The sequenced part of the CDR3 DNA is TGTGCCAGCAGCTCCGTACAGGGGGCGGGTTACGAG.

On this clone: The read falls 3 residues short of the CDR3 end, and the missing part is taken from the germline J gene. This chain uses TRBV18 with TRBJ2-1; 9 bases line up with TRBD2. The germline CDR1 and CDR2 sequences are KGHSH and LQKENI. This CDR3 spans 17 amino acids. Trimming removed 2 bases from V and 9 bases from J; junction bases left unmatched: 14. CDR3: CASSPMRSSGRTGEQFF. The sequenced CDR3 bases are TGTGCCAGCTCACCAATGAGGAGTAGCGGGAGAACGGGTGAG. Full variable domain (missing parts from reference TRBV18 and TRBJ2-1): NAGVMQNPRHLVRRRGQEARLRCSPMKGHSHVYWYRQLPEEGLKFMVYLQKENIIDESGMPKERFSAEFPKEGPSILRIQQVVRGDSAAYFCASSPMRSSGRTGEQFFGPGTRLTVL.

Points on this clone: The CDR3 end falls 3 residues outside the read, so it is completed with the germline J gene. The chain couples TRBV7-9 to TRBJ2-7; no reliable D call. V lost 3 bases and J lost 3, with 12 bases in between. Germline V gene lookup returns CDR1 SEHNR and CDR2 FQNEAQ (reference sequence). The CDR3 has 14 residues. Incomplete CDR3 DNA: TGTGCCAGCAGCTTTGGCAGTTGGCTCTACGAG. It is translated as CASSFGSWLYE. The full CDR3 protein reads CASSFGSWLYEQYF.

Regarding this clone: The read finishes 3 residues shy of the CDR3 end, and the germline J gene is used to complete it. The chain joins TRBV7-8 to TRBJ2-2; D possibly corresponds to TRBD1 (6 bases). Germline-derived CDR1 and CDR2 are SGHVS and FQNEAQ. The CDR3 totals 15 residues. The DNA read from the CDR3 is TGTGCCAGCAGCTTAGTGGGGGCTTTTAATGAAAAG. This sequence encodes CASSLVGAFNEK. The entire CDR3 protein reads CASSLVGAFNEKLFF.

Concerning this clone: The read finishes 3 residues shy of the CDR3 end, and the germline J gene is used to complete it. This rearrangement joins TRBV11-3 to TRBJ2-7; 12 bases map to TRBD2. The length of the CDR3 is 15 residues. Germline loops: CDR1 SGHNT, CDR2 YENEEA. V lost 8 bases to trimming and J lost 5 bases; unmatched junction nucleotides: 10. The DNA read from the CDR3 is TGTGCCAGCTACACAACACGGACTAGCGGGGACGAG. This translates into CASYTTRTSGDE. In full, the CDR3 is CASYTTRTSGDEQYF.

On this clone: Read sequence stops 3 residues before the CDR3 end, and the germline J gene provides the missing end. The V gene is TRBV13, the J gene TRBJ2-1; 9 bases align to TRBD2. The CDR3 sequence is 16 residues long. Germline trimming cut 5 bases from V and 9 bases from J; bases unmatched to any gene: 14. CDR1 is PRHDT and CDR2 is FYEKMQ in the germline V gene (reference sequence). The covered CDR3 bases are TGTGCCAGCAGCCCGCAGGGGACTAGCCAAAGGGCTGAG. Its protein product is CASSPQGTSQRAE. The whole CDR3 is CASSPQGTSQRAEQFF.

Worth noting for this clone: The read stops 3 residues short of the end of the CDR3; the missing end is completed from the germline J gene. The rearrangement joins TRBV7-9 to TRBJ2-7; D is unclear. Germline V gives CDR1 SEHNR, CDR2 FQNEAQ (reference sequence). Between the trimmed V and J ends, which lost 5 bases and 6 bases, there was a span of 8 bases. The CDR3 runs to 11 residues. The CDR3 spells CASSQVSEQYF. The sequenced part of the CDR3 DNA is TGTGCCAGCAGCCAGGTCTCCGAG.